This is a list of T cell receptor beta chains from one sample in a study of T cell responses to AZD1222 COVID-19 vaccine. The table came from immunoSEQ multiplex PCR; TCRdb's copy has only in-frame clones and leaves some out. The table lists over 120,000 clones, roughly nine tenths of them singletons. Specimen: peripheral blood, collected on day 0 of AZD1222 vaccination. These receptors were obtained from an adult in good health. The CDR3 runs from the conserved cysteine through the conserved F or W. D genes are given only for firm matches. Some rows have no size entry. The others give once, few or many, or a class for an expanded clone.

V: TRBV7-3; J: TRBJ2-5; size: NA; D: NA; CDR3: CASSLGAGSETQYF; DNA: TGTGCCAGCAGCTTAGGGGCGGGATCAGAGACCCAGTACTTC
V: TRBV27; J: TRBJ1-1; size: NA; D: TRBD1; CDR3: CASSRQGDVMNTEAFF; DNA: TGTGCCAGCAGTCGACAGGGGGACGTGATGAACACTGAAGCTTTCTTT
V: TRBV2; J: TRBJ2-4; size: NA; D: NA; CDR3: CASVGGKNIQYF; DNA: TGTGCCAGCGTGGGAGGCAAAAACATTCAGTACTTC
V: TRBV3-1/TRBV3-2; J: TRBJ2-3; size: NA; D: TRBD2; CDR3: CASSRAGGRAVYTQYF; DNA: TGTGCCAGCAGCAGAGCGGGAGGGCGGGCGGTGTACACGCAGTATTTT
V: TRBV6-4; J: TRBJ2-1; size: NA; D: TRBD2; CDR3: CASSDSASGRARYNEQFF; DNA: TGTGCCAGCAGTGACTCGGCTAGCGGGAGGGCCCGGTACAATGAGCAGTTCTTC
V: TRBV28; J: TRBJ2-7; size: NA; D: NA; CDR3: CASSLISGSPLEQYF; DNA: TGTGCCAGCAGTTTAATTTCCGGGAGCCCTCTCGAGCAGTACTTC
V: TRBV2; J: TRBJ1-4; size: NA; D: NA; CDR3: CASSDEAGKLFF; DNA: TGTGCCAGCAGTGACGAGGCGGGAAAACTGTTTTTT
V: TRBV28; J: TRBJ1-1; size: NA; D: NA; CDR3: CASSVRRSNTEAFF; DNA: TGTGCCAGCAGTGTCAGGAGATCGAACACTGAAGCTTTCTTT
V: TRBV5-6; J: TRBJ2-7; size: NA; D: TRBD2; CDR3: CASSPKAGGQAYEQYF; DNA: TGTGCCAGCAGCCCAAAAGCGGGAGGGCAGGCCTACGAGCAGTACTTC
V: TRBV4-2; J: TRBJ2-7; size: once; D: TRBD1; CDR3: CASTPGTGAYEQYF; DNA: TGTGCCAGCACCCCCGGGACAGGGGCCTACGAGCAGTACTTC
V: TRBV9; J: TRBJ2-3; size: NA; D: TRBD2; CDR3: CASSVASGRVTDTQYF; DNA: TGTGCCAGCAGCGTAGCTAGCGGGAGAGTCACAGATACGCAGTATTTT
V: TRBV2; J: TRBJ2-1; size: NA; D: NA; CDR3: CASRTDGGRNEQFF; DNA: TGTGCCAGCAGAACTGATGGGGGGCGAAATGAGCAGTTCTTC
V: TRBV3-1/TRBV3-2; J: TRBJ2-3; size: NA; D: TRBD2; CDR3: CASSGYGGGGPDTQYF; DNA: TGTGCCAGCAGCGGGTATGGCGGGGGGGGCCCAGATACGCAGTATTTT
V: TRBV10-1; J: TRBJ2-2; size: NA; D: TRBD1; CDR3: CATQRDRGTGELFF; DNA: TGCGCCACCCAACGGGACAGGGGCACCGGGGAGCTGTTTTTT
V: TRBV6-5; J: TRBJ1-3; size: NA; D: NA; CDR3: CASGSGNTIYF; DNA: TGTGCCAGTGGCTCTGGAAACACCATATATTTT
V: TRBV28; J: TRBJ2-2; size: NA; D: NA; CDR3: CASSPPGINTGELFF; DNA: TGTGCCAGCAGTCCCCCGGGAATTAACACCGGGGAGCTGTTTTTT
V: TRBV30; J: TRBJ2-7; size: NA; D: NA; CDR3: CAQSEGGPYEQYF; DNA: TGTGCCCAGTCGGAGGGTGGACCCTACGAGCAGTACTTC
V: TRBV2; J: TRBJ1-2; size: NA; D: TRBD1; CDR3: CASSSDRVFGYTF; DNA: TGTGCCAGCAGCTCGGACAGGGTGTTTGGCTACACCTTC
V: TRBV5-4; J: TRBJ1-1; size: NA; D: NA; CDR3: CASSSDRPLEAFF; DNA: TGTGCCAGCAGCTCTGACAGACCGCTTGAAGCTTTCTTT
V: TRBV2; J: TRBJ2-3; size: NA; D: NA; CDR3: CASSDRGTDTQYF; DNA: TGTGCCAGCAGTGACAGGGGAACAGATACGCAGTATTTT
V: TRBV6-5; J: TRBJ2-1; size: NA; D: TRBD2; CDR3: CASRTPGLAHEQFF; DNA: TGTGCCAGCAGGACCCCGGGACTAGCCCATGAGCAGTTCTTC
V: TRBV5-4; J: TRBJ2-1; size: NA; D: TRBD2; CDR3: CATPGKGLAGGVGNEQFF; DNA: TGTGCCACCCCTGGGAAGGGACTAGCGGGAGGGGTGGGCAATGAGCAGTTCTTC